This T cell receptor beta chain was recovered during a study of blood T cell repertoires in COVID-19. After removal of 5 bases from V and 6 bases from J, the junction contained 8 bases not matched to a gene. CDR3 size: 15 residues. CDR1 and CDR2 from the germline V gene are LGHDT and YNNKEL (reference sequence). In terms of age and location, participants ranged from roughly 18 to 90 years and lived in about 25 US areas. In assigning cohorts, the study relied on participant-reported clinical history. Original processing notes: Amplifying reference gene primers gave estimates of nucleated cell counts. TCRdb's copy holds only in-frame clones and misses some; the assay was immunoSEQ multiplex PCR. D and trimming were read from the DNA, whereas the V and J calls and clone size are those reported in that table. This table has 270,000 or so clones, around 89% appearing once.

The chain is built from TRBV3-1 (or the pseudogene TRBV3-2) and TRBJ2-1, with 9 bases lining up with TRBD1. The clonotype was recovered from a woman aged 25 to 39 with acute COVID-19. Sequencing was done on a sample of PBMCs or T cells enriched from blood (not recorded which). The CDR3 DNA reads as TGTGCCAGCAGCGCTACAGGGGGCGCGGGCAATGAGCAGTTCTTC. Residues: CASSATGGAGNEQFF.